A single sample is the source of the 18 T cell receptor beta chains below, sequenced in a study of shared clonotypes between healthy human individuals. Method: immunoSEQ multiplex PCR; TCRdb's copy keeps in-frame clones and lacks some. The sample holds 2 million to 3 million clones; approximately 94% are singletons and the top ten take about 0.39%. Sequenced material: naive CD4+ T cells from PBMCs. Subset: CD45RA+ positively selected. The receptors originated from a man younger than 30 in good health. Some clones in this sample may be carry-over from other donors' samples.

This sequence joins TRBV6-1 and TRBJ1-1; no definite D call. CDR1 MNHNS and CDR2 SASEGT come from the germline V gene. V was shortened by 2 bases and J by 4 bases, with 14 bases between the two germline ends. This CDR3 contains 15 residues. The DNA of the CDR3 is TGTGCCAGCAGTGAATTCCTGGTTTTTGGCACTGAAGCTTTCTTT. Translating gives CASSEFLVFGTEAFF.

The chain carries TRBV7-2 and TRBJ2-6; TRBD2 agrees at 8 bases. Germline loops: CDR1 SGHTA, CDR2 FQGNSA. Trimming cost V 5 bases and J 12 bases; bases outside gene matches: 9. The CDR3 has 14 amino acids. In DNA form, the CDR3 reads TGTGCCAGCAGCCCCGGGGGGGGGCCTACCGTCCTGACTTTC. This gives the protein CASSPGGGPTVLTF.

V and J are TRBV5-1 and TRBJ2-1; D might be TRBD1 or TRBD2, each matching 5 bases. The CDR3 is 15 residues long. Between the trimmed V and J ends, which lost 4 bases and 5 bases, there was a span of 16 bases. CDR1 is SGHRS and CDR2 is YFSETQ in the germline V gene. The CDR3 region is CASSPNRDGNNEQFF. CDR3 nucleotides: TGCGCCAGCAGCCCGAACCGGGACGGTAACAATGAGCAGTTCTTC.

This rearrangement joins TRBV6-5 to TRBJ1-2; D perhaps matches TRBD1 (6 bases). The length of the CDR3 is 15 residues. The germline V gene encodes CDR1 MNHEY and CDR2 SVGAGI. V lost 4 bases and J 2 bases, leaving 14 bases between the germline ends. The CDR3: CASSSGGARNYGYTF. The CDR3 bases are TGTGCCAGCAGTTCGGGGGGGGCACGAAACTATGGCTACACCTTC.

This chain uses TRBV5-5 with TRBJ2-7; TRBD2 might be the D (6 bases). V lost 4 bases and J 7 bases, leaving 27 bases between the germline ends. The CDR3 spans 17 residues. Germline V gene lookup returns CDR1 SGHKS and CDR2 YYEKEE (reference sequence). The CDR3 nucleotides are TGTGCCAGCAGCCCTAAGTGGGGAGGTAGCGCATCCCTTGAGCAGTACTTC. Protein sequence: CASSPKWGGSASLEQYF.

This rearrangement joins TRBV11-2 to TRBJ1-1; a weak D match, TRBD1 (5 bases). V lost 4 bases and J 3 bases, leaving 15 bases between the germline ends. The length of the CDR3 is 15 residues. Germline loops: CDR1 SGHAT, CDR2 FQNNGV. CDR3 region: CASSWGPKADTEAFF. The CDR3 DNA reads TGTGCCAGCAGCTGGGGACCTAAGGCAGACACTGAAGCTTTCTTT.

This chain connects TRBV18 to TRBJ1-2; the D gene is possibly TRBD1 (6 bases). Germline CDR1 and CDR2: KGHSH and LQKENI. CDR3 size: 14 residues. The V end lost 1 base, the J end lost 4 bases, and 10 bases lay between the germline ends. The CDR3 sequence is CASSPQRDIYGYTF. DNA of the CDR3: TGTGCCAGCTCACCACAACGGGACATCTATGGCTACACCTTC.

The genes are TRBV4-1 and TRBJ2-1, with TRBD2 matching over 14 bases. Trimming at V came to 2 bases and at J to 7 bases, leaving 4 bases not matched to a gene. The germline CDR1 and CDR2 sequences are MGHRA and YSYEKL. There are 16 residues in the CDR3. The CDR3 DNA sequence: TGCGCCAGCAGCCAATTAAGGACTAGCGGGGGGAATGAGCAGTTCTTC. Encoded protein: CASSQLRTSGGNEQFF.

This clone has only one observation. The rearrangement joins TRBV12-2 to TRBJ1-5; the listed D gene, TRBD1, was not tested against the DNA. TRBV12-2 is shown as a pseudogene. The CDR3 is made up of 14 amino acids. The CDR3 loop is CASPPGQGDQPQHF. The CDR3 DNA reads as TGTGCAAGTCCCCCGGGACAGGGTGATCAGCCCCAGCATTTT.

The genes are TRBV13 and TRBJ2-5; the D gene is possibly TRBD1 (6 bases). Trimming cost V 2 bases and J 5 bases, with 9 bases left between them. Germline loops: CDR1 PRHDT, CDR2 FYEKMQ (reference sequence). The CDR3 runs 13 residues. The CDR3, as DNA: TGTGCCAGCAGCTTACAGGGGACGGAGACCCAGTACTTC. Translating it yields CASSLQGTETQYF.

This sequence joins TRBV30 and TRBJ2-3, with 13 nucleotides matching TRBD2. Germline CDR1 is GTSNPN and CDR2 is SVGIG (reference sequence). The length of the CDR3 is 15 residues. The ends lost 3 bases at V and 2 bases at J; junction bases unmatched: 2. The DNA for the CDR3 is TGTGCCTGGAGGACTAGCGGGAGGCACACAGATACGCAGTATTTT. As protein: CAWRTSGRHTDTQYF.

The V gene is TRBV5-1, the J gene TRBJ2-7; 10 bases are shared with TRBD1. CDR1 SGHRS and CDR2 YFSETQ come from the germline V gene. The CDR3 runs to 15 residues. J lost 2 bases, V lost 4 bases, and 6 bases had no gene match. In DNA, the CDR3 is TGCGCCAGCAGCGCCACCGGGACAGGGGCCTACGAGCAGTACTTC. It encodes CASSATGTGAYEQYF.

The CDR3 DNA is TGTGCCAGCAGTTACAACGAAAAACTGTTTTTT. It encodes CASSYNEKLFF. The genes are TRBV6-5 and TRBJ1-4; D ambiguous. V lost 2 bases to trimming and J lost 8 bases, with 3 bases between them. The CDR3 is 11 residues long. Germline CDR1 reads MNHEY; CDR2 reads SVGAGI.

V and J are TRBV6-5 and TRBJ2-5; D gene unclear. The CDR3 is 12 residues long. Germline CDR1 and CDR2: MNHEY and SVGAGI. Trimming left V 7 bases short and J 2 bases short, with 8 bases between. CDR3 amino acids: CASISRQETQYF. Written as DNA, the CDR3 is TGTGCCAGCATAAGCAGACAAGAGACCCAGTACTTC.

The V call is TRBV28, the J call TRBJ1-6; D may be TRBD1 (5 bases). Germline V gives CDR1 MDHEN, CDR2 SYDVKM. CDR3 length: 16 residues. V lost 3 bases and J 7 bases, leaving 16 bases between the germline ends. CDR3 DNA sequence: TGTGCCAGCAGTTTGACACGGGGCGCCCCCAATTCACCCCTCCACTTT. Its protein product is CASSLTRGAPNSPLHF.

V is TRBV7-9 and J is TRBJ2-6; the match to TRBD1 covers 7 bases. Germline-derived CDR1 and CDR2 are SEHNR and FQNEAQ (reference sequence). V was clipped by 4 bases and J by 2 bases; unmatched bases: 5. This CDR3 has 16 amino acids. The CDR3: CASSSSRGPGANVLTF. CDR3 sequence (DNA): TGTGCCAGCAGCTCCTCTAGGGGGCCTGGGGCCAACGTCCTGACTTTC.

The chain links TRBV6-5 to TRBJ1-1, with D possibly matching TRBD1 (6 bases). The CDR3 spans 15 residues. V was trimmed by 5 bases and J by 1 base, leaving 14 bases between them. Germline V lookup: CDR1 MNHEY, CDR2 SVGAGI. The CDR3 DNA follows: TGTGCCAGCAGTACATCCGGGACAACGAACACTGAAGCTTTCTTT. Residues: CASSTSGTTNTEAFF.

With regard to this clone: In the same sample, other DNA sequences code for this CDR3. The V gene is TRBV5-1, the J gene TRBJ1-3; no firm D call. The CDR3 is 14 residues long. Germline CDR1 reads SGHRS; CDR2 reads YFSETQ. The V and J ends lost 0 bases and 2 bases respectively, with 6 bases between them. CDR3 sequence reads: CASSLGSPGNTIYF. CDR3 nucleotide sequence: TGCGCCAGCAGCTTGGGTAGTCCTGGAAACACCATATATTTT.